This T cell receptor (beta chain) was recovered during a study of identical twins (dated by TCRdb to about 2016). Looking at the study overall: TCR alpha and beta repertoires from monozygotic twins, unrelated adults of various ages and cord blood were deep-sequenced to test whether fetal clonotypes persist. Replicate twin experiments were performed at different times using different library preparation protocols to rule out contamination.

To prepare the library, 5' RACE was applied. TCRdb records Illumina HiSeq 2000 as the sequencer. A universal primer binding site was added through template switching, and the final cDNA carried a unique molecular identifier so that TCR cDNA molecules could be counted accurately. First-strand cDNA for TCR alpha and beta chains was synthesized from specific primers in the conserved constant-segment region. To control for contamination, each cDNA library was double barcoded with a SMART-Mk sample barcode plus Illumina barcodes. TruSeq adapter sequences along with Illumina sample barcodes were introduced in two successive PCR steps. Sequencing of the TCR alpha and beta cDNA libraries was done on the Illumina HiSeq platform using custom primers. Concerning the study's data processing: Raw reads were processed with MiGEC to extract unique molecular identifiers, and MiXCR was used to determine CDR3 positions. For each individual, recombination models were inferred using an EM algorithm with the repgenHMM and IGoR tools. Shared clonotypes were analyzed with the tcR package in R, and sharing was normalized by the product of cloneset sizes. Out-of-frame nonproductive sequences were analyzed to study raw recombination free of thymic and clonal selection effects. Through fastp at Q25 and MiXCR, TCRdb rebuilt clones from the public reads, retaining in-frame beta chains. One record per CDR3 amino acid sequence lists the most common genes and DNA. TCRdb, rather than the study authors, made the V and J calls. The sample table shows 550,000 to 700,000 distinct CDR3 sequences, and 9.6% are seen once. Approximately 3.2% of the sample lies in the top ten.

For this clonotype: Its antigen is currently not known. Just one base apart from a much larger clone, this may be a read error.

Every donor was a healthy Caucasian. The twin cohort consisted of three pairs of female monozygotic twins, all aged roughly 18 to 30 years. Peripheral blood mononuclear cells were used as the source from which RNA for TCR libraries was isolated. Overall study results and their limits: Compared with coincidental sharing between unrelated individuals, an excess of low generation-probability sequences was observed among out-of-frame TCR alpha sequences shared between twins. Zero-insertion analyses could be partly confounded by invariant T cells such as MAIT and iNKT, though diverse VJ usage argued against such confounding for most clonotypes. Abundant cord blood beta clonotypes had fewer insertions, young adult naive repertoires showed a similar but weaker trend, and memory repertoires showed no such trend. Because the same donors could not be followed over many years, conclusions were based on cross-sectional statistical analysis. A weaker excess of twin sharing was found in beta out-of-frame sequences because the signal-to-noise ratio was lowered by fewer shared sequences. Recombination models systematically underestimated out-of-frame TCR alpha sharing in monozygotic twins but agreed with sharing between unrelated individuals.

The CDR3 measures 12 amino acids from cysteine to phenylalanine. Only the CDR3 part of the read is kept: 36 bases, read in frame from the first base. The germline V gene supplies CDR1 SQVTM and CDR2 ANQGSEA. Another study also made use of these data, one on yellow fever vaccine responses in identical twins. The second paper states: The T cell response to vaccination in identical twins was reported by the authors to appear partly convergent and partly personalized. The study precisely tracked vaccine-responding T cell clones in identical twins.

This receptor was identified in a woman younger than 35 in good health. The sequenced sample was PBMCs. The chain employs TRBV29-1 and TRBJ2-1; a confident D gene designation cannot be given. The CDR3 corresponds to CSVEGIRNGQFF. The base sequence is TGCAGCGTTGAAGGGATACGCAATGGGCAGTTCTTC.